Sequencing of this T cell receptor (beta chain) was carried out in a study of cytomegalovirus exposure and HLA in healthy donors (dated by TCRdb to 2016 to 2017). Notes on the research overall: In an earlier analysis of 587 of the donors, under 300 Gb of sequence data and just under 120 million unique TCR beta sequences from about 179 million T cells were reported. The study aimed to test whether signatures of past pathogen exposure could be identified by cataloging public T cell receptors. Using immunosequencing, the study profiled T cell repertoires from about 620 subjects and related those repertoires to cytomegalovirus serostatus. Both class I and class II loci were covered by HLA typing, at four-digit resolution. Around 320 gigabases of sequencing data and 78 million or so unique TCR sequences were included in an early release covering 500 to 750 HLA-typed donors. To predict cytomegalovirus infection status, the study brought together high-throughput TCR immunosequencing, statistical association of individual TCRs with disease status, and machine learning. Of the 300 to 500 genotyped donors, 81% were placed in the genetic ancestry cluster associated with self-reported Caucasian donors. Besides the first cohort of approximately 710 subjects, a separate validation cohort made up of roughly 120 different subjects was used. To decide whether each TCR beta V gene segment behaved as functional or pseudogenic, an earlier analysis of some 600 of the donors relied on high-throughput TCR beta sequencing. Rather than drawing on any new phenotypic data, the later analysis identified candidate immune exposures from TCR beta sequences and the way those sequences occurred across donors. Across approximately 400 genotyped donors of the cohort, an average of approximately 240,000 unique TCR beta nucleotide sequences per donor were sequenced, and roughly 17% of those sequences were non-productive. A later analysis re-examined previously published TCR beta repertoires from just over 650 donors and added high-resolution HLA genotyping to investigate patterns of TCR occurrence. All discovery cohort repertoires had been generated on a single sequencing platform. A later genetic analysis used genome-wide SNP genotypes for about 55% of the 666 donors, treating that subset as a discovery cohort. Donor age, sex, ethnicity and CMV serostatus were compiled together with the repertoire data. Several DR-DQ haplotypes were handled as single units for association and clustering, since linkage in the cohort was strong. Typing coverage differed by locus: A, B, C, DRB1 and DQB1 were typed in roughly 620-630 donors, DQA1 in around 500, DPA1 in 600 to 610, and DPB1 in about 450. Broad study findings and their caveats: A further reported finding was that TCR beta sequences accurately predicted the HLA-A and HLA-B alleles for most subjects in the first cohort. A later genetic analysis reported fewer N-insertions in productive TCRs among donors in an Asian-associated ancestry cluster than the approximately 700-donor mean. A later analysis associated about 18,000 TCR beta sequences with specific HLA alleles at a false discovery rate of 0.05. In a later analysis, HLA-associated TCR beta chains showed more clonal expansion and lower generation probabilities than non-associated chains that were equally common. Linkage disequilibrium might explain the correlated functional status among segregating V segments, but an unknown experimental factor could not be excluded. In a later analysis, TCR association rates were found to vary across HLA loci, with the most associated TCRs seen for DRB1 alleles and the fewest for HLA-C alleles. In both the original and validation cohorts, the classifier was reported to diagnose cytomegalovirus status with high specificity and sensitivity. V-gene and J-gene trimming of TCR beta chains was associated with a missense DCLRE1C variant in a later genetic analysis, and the association was replicated in an independent cohort. The 87-base-pair reads could not distinguish some IMGT-functional V segments, including TRBV6-2 and TRBV6-3, so those segments were excluded. In vitro tests confirmed that three of the cytomegalovirus-associated TCR beta chains recognize cytomegalovirus antigens. Because HLA typing was unavailable for some donors at each locus, only the typed subset was used in association tests. The study gave a list of about 150 TCR beta chains associated with cytomegalovirus. The cohort was sequenced for TCR beta chains only, and without alpha or paired-chain data the features that could be detected were limited. In an earlier analysis of several hundred of the donors, most TCR beta V segments were observed in productive rearrangements about 90% or about 30% of the time, broadly matching IMGT annotations. It was suggested by the authors that the approach could potentially be generalized to other disease states and immunological phenotypes. When HLA alleles, especially DR and DQ, strongly co-occurred, TCR associations were difficult to assign to individual alleles. The presence/absence analyses assumed that sequencing depth was roughly uniform across donors, and that assumption may not be true. Immune exposure information for the cohort was limited to CMV serostatus. Because counts were too low, some 17 rarely observed V segments, including chromosome 9 orphons, were excluded from the earlier analysis of 587 of the donors. According to a later analysis, parvovirus B19, influenza, CMV and Epstein-Barr virus appeared linked to several top co-occurrence clusters. While some public TCRs were present in many individuals, most TCR sequences turned up only very rarely across donors. Most CMV-associated TCR beta chains appeared to be HLA-restricted in a later analysis, and the HLA associations seemed to be driven largely by CMV exposure. The sequencing pipeline was judged likely to have produced a cluster of highly shared sequence variants as a technical artifact.

As to this clone: The antigen it recognizes is unknown. No much larger clone is present one base from it, and per-base qualities are unavailable.

Library method: the immunoSEQ multiplex PCR assay. For the multiplex PCR, a mixture combining 60 forward primers for TCR Vbeta segments and 13 reverse primers for TCR Jbeta segments was used. A multiplex PCR assay on genomic DNA amplified the CDR3 region of rearranged TCR beta genes. Amplified TCR beta libraries were sequenced as 87-base-pair reads on the Illumina HiSeq System. On the authors' methods: A later analysis counted tens of millions of unique TCR beta chains across the roughly 700 repertoires, and some 11 million of these chains were shared by at least two donors. To remove PCR and sequencing errors, raw reads were error-corrected and collapsed into unique sequences using a nearest-neighbor algorithm that merged closely related sequences. Alignment of CDR3 sequences to IMGT reference sequences was used to assign V, D and J gene segments. For a sequence to be retained, a match of at least six nucleotides was required to both a V gene segment and a J gene segment. A rearrangement was called productive if the CDR3 had no stop codons and remained in frame with V and J, and every other rearrangement was called non-productive. Following IMGT convention, CDR3 was defined as the stretch from the second conserved V-encoded cysteine to the conserved J-encoded phenylalanine. In an earlier analysis of more than 550 of the donors, sequences lacking an unambiguous match to a single V gene segment were excluded. In an earlier analysis of a few hundred of the donors, V segments were called functional above 56.7% productive rearrangements and were called segregating when the between-donor standard deviation exceeded 5%. A statistical classification framework was developed to diagnose cytomegalovirus status using the catalog of TCR beta chain sequences. In a later analysis, TCR nucleotide sequences were compared against IMGT/GENE-DB human TR gene sequences so that V and J genes could be assigned. Using the TCRdist pipeline, a later analysis assigned CDR3 sequences along with most-parsimonious VDJ recombination scenarios. In a later analysis, each TCR beta chain was defined by its CDR3 amino acid sequence together with its V-gene family, and reads without a unique V-gene family were excluded. In a later analysis, nearly 600 highly shared, low-generation-probability nucleotide sequences were removed to address suspected cross-contamination and a sequencing artifact. In a later analysis, a clonal expansion index for each public chain was calculated from normalized within-repertoire ranks of inferred template counts. In a later analysis, generation probabilities were computed using a VDJ recombination model fitted to out-of-frame rearrangements, and the results were checked against IGoR. In a later analysis, TCR-TCR, TCR-HLA and TCR-CMV co-occurrence was scored with hypergeometric tests, and a repertoire-size bias correction was applied to TCR pairs. In a later analysis, false discovery rates were estimated by permuting HLA or CMV assignments 20 times. In a later analysis, co-occurring TCRs were grouped with DBSCAN, and TCRdist sequence similarity was added when clustering was performed within HLA-allele-positive subsets. Repertoires with fewer than 30,000 or more than 120,000 public chains were left out of co-occurrence clustering, as were four to six repertoires with anomalous nucleotide sharing. TCRdb stores this immuneACCESS table with in-frame sequences only. Part of the clones is absent; in the studies checked, under half of the shortfall reflects unresolved V genes, and no reason is known for the rest. D and trimming come from the DNA, and the V and J calls and clone size come from that table. This sample gives about 130,000 clones in total; 60% to 85% of them show up just once. The leading ten clones occupy approximately 2% of the sample.

The cohort comprised hundreds of healthy bone marrow donors. At the time of sampling, all cohort members were nominally healthy, though unrecorded immune exposures were likely present. The donor tested CMV seronegative, placing the donor among the approximately 400 seronegative members of the cohort. A peripheral blood sample was collected from each donor, and TCR beta sequencing was performed on peripheral blood mononuclear cells. Genomic DNA was extracted from the blood cell samples with the Qiagen DNeasy Blood Extraction Kit. Looking up the germline V gene yields CDR1 SGHRS and CDR2 YFSETQ. Here V drops 4 bases and J drops 4 bases, and the junction holds 9 bases not matched to any gene. The CDR3 goes from the cysteine to the phenylalanine over 16 residues. CDR3 DNA is the only sequence kept; it has 48 bases, read in frame from the first base.

The sequence joins TRBV5-1 to TRBJ2-2; 8 bases in between match TRBD1. Sequences were obtained from PBMCs. The receptor was derived from a man in his forties or fifties in good health and CMV-seronegative. The encoded CDR3 is CASSGQGWPPTGELFF. Here is the DNA: TGCGCCAGCAGCGGACAGGGTTGGCCCCCCACCGGGGAGCTGTTTTTT.